These 22 T cell receptor beta chains share one sample of origin, sequenced in a study of T cells in localized non-small cell lung cancer. The method was immunoSEQ multiplex PCR; TCRdb's version includes in-frame clones alone and lacks a portion of them. The sample contains under 6,000 clones, 25% to 35% of which appear only once. The sample in question was lung tumor tissue, obtained before any cancer treatment. Receptor source: a man aged 35 to 69 with stage III squamous cell lung carcinoma.

The table lists this clone with a few counts. This chain uses TRBV18 with TRBJ1-5; the D gene is possibly TRBD1 (6 bases). V shed 3 bases and J shed 5 bases, with 8 bases lying between them. The CDR3 contains 13 residues. Germline CDR1 and CDR2: KGHSH and LQKENI. This CDR3 is CASSPAGDQPQHF. CDR3 nucleotides: TGTGCCAGCTCACCCGCAGGGGATCAGCCCCAGCATTTT.

Judged by abundance, this clone is medium-sized (0.01 to 0.1%). As DNA, the CDR3 is TGTGCCAGCAGCGCCCTAAAGAGGAGCGGGGAGCTGTTTTTT. Translating gives CASSALKRSGELFF. The chain carries TRBV9 and TRBJ2-2; D is uncertain. The CDR3 has 14 amino acids. The V and J ends lost 3 bases and 7 bases respectively, with 13 bases between them. Germline-derived CDR1 and CDR2 are SGDLS and YYNGEE. The whole variable domain, remainder taken from reference TRBV9 and TRBJ2-2, is DSGVTQTPKHLITATGQRVTLRCSPRSGDLSVYWYQQSLDQGLQFLIQYYNGEERAKGNILERFSAQQFPDLHSELNLSSLELGDSALYFCASSALKRSGELFFGEGSRLTVL.

The chain has TRBV15 and TRBJ2-1, with TRBD2 identical over 12 bases. V shed 3 bases, J shed 7 bases, and the junction held 1 base outside the gene matches. The CDR3 totals 14 residues. Germline V gene data show CDR1 as LNHNV and CDR2 as YYDKDF (reference sequence). The CDR3: CATSSGLAGNEQFF. The DNA for the CDR3 is TGTGCCACCAGCAGTGGACTAGCGGGGAATGAGCAGTTCTTC.

The rearrangement links TRBV18 to TRBJ1-6; 7 bases agree with TRBD1. The CDR3 covers 17 residues. V gave up 4 bases and J gave up 7 bases; unmatched junction bases: 13. Germline CDR1 KGHSH, CDR2 LQKENI. CDR3 coding DNA: TGTGCCAGCTCACAGGAGGCCGCGGGGACAGCAAATTCACCCCTCCACTTT. Translated: CASSQEAAGTANSPLHF.

CDR3 nucleotide sequence: TGTGCCAGCAGCCAAGAAGGGGAGAAGGCCCAGCATTTT. It is translated as CASSQEGEKAQHF. The rearrangement joins TRBV14 to TRBJ1-5; D might be TRBD1 (5 bases). Trimming took off 0 bases at V and 11 bases at J, with 11 bases between the two ends. CDR1 and CDR2 (germline): SGHDN, FVKESK. CDR3 length equals 13 residues.

Worth noting for this clone: The sample has other DNA sequences that encode this CDR3 too. CDR3 in amino acids: CASSESGGNEKLFF. CDR3 sequence (DNA): TGTGCCAGCAGTGAATCGGGGGGGAATGAAAAACTGTTTTTT. The chain links TRBV25-1 to TRBJ1-4; D is possibly TRBD1 (5 bases). CDR3 size: 14 residues. Germline V CDR1 and CDR2: MGHDK, SYGVNS. Trimming shortened V by 1 base and J by 5 bases, and 8 bases separated the two germline ends.

The CDR3 is CASSSTGPSYNEQFF. The CDR3 DNA sequence: TGTGCCAGCTCGTCCACCGGGCCCTCCTACAATGAGCAGTTCTTC. The chain carries TRBV18 and TRBJ2-1; D ambiguous. The germline V gene encodes CDR1 KGHSH and CDR2 LQKENI. The CDR3 spans 15 residues. The V end lost 6 bases, the J end lost 0 bases, and 12 bases lay between the germline ends.

This clone was seen only a few times. The chain joins TRBV9 to TRBJ1-6, with 8 bases aligning to TRBD1. The CDR3 runs to 15 residues. V shed 4 bases, J shed 7 bases, and the junction held 7 bases outside the gene matches. The germline V gene encodes CDR1 SGDLS and CDR2 YYNGEE. CDR3 nucleotide sequence: TGTGCCAGCAGCCCTGGTCGGACAGGGAATTCACCCCTCCACTTT. Translating gives CASSPGRTGNSPLHF. Drawing the rest from reference TRBV9 and TRBJ1-6, the complete variable domain is DSGVTQTPKHLITATGQRVTLRCSPRSGDLSVYWYQQSLDQGLQFLIQYYNGEERAKGNILERFSAQQFPDLHSELNLSSLELGDSALYFCASSPGRTGNSPLHFGNGTRLTVT.

This clone occurred a few times. J is TRBJ2-1 and V is TRBV10-2; D perhaps matches TRBD1 (5 bases). The V end lost 4 bases, the J end lost 4 bases, and 11 bases lay between the germline ends. Germline V gene lookup returns CDR1 WSHSY and CDR2 SAAADI. The CDR3 has 14 residues. DNA of the CDR3: TGCGCCAGCAGTGGGAAGGGGCTTTACAATGAGCAGTTCTTC. Translating gives CASSGKGLYNEQFF.

The chain employs TRBV10-3 and TRBJ2-5; D may match TRBD1 or TRBD2 (5 bases each). CDR3 size: 14 residues. CDR1 ENHRY and CDR2 SYGVKD come from the germline V gene. V lost 6 bases, J lost 0 bases, and 11 bases lay in between. The CDR3 coding sequence is TGTGCCATCAGCGCCGGGACGAACCAAGAGACCCAGTACTTC. The encoded protein is CAISAGTNQETQYF.

The chain combines TRBV18 with TRBJ1-5; possible D gene TRBD1, 5 bases. The CDR3 totals 17 residues. CDR1 and CDR2 (germline): KGHSH, LQKENI. Trimming left V 3 bases short and J 9 bases short, with 24 bases between. CDR3 DNA sequence: TGTGCCAGCTCACCGGACGGGGGAGGAGGGAGGAGTTCGCCCCAGCATTTT. It encodes CASSPDGGGGRSSPQHF.

The V gene is TRBV19, the J gene TRBJ2-1; 14 bases fit TRBD2. V trimming: 4 bases; J trimming: 7 bases; junction bases outside the gene matches: 12. Germline V gives CDR1 LNHDA, CDR2 SQIVND (reference sequence). The CDR3 length is 18 residues. The CDR3: CASSTLSGLAGGGNEQFF. The CDR3 nucleotides are TGTGCCAGTAGTACCCTTTCTGGACTAGCGGGGGGCGGGAATGAGCAGTTCTTC.

The V call is TRBV11-3, the J call TRBJ2-5, with 8 bases fitting TRBD1. Germline CDR1 reads SGHNT; CDR2 reads YENEEA. J gave up 5 bases and V 5 bases, and 10 bases lay outside the gene matches. This CDR3 is 15 amino acids long. CDR3 coding DNA: TGTGCCAGCAGCCGCCTCAGGGGGCGCGCGGAGACCCAGTACTTC. This gives the protein CASSRLRGRAETQYF.

The V call is TRBV2, the J call TRBJ2-5; unclear D gene. This CDR3 has 12 amino acids. The germline V gene has CDR1 SNHLY and CDR2 FYNNEI. V dropped 5 bases and J dropped 5 bases, with 9 bases sitting between them. DNA of the CDR3: TGTGCCAGCAGTTCCCAAGGGGAGACCCAGTACTTC. Translation gives CASSSQGETQYF.

The rearrangement joins TRBV19 to TRBJ2-7; TRBD1 might be the D (8 bases). The CDR3 contains 16 residues. V lost 5 bases and J 1 base, leaving 18 bases between the germline ends. The germline CDR1 and CDR2 sequences are LNHDA and SQIVND (reference sequence). As DNA, the CDR3 is TGTGCCAGTAGTGGGGGGGACAGGAGGACATCCTACGAGCAGTACTTC. It translates to CASSGGDRRTSYEQYF.

The chain recombines TRBV7-5 with TRBJ2-2; TRBD1 is the table's D call, not checked against the DNA. TRBV7-5 is an annotated pseudogene. The CDR3 is made up of 15 amino acids. The CDR3 spells CASSQVNRVTGELFF. The CDR3 coding sequence is TGTGCCAGCAGCCAAGTTAACAGGGTAACCGGGGAGCTGTTTTTT.

The CDR3 here is CASSPAGGGSYEQYF. The CDR3 DNA reads as TGCGCCAGCAGTCCGGCGGGAGGCGGCTCCTACGAGCAGTACTTC. The chain links TRBV4-1 to TRBJ2-7; the match to TRBD2 covers 8 bases. Germline V gives CDR1 MGHRA, CDR2 YSYEKL. CDR3 length: 15 amino acids. The ends lost 6 bases at V and 0 bases at J; junction bases unmatched: 7.

This clone is large within its sample. This sequence joins TRBV6-8 and TRBJ2-3; D may be TRBD1 or TRBD2 (6 bases each). The CDR3 consists of 15 residues. CDR1 and CDR2 from the germline V gene are MNHGY and SAAAGT. The ends were cut back, 5 bases at V and 3 bases at J, with 15 bases in the middle. CDR3 bases: TGTGCCAGCAGTCCCGCCCGGGGGCGGACAGATACGCAGTATTTT. Protein sequence: CASSPARGRTDTQYF.

The V and J genes are TRBV30 and TRBJ2-2; a weak D match, TRBD2 (6 bases). Trimming removed 3 bases from V and 8 bases from J, with 10 bases in between. CDR1 is GTSNPN and CDR2 is SVGIG in the germline V gene (reference sequence). This CDR3 has 12 residues. The CDR3 is CAWSGGSGELFF. CDR3 nucleotide sequence: TGTGCCTGGAGCGGGGGATCGGGGGAGCTGTTTTTT.

The chain carries TRBV4-1 and TRBJ2-7; TRBD1 matches 7 bases. Trimming removed 0 bases from V and 2 bases from J; junction bases left unmatched: 4. The CDR3 has 15 amino acids. Germline loops: CDR1 MGHRA, CDR2 YSYEKL. CDR3 in DNA: TGCGCCAGCAGCCAAGAAGGGACAGTTACCTACGAGCAGTACTTC. Protein sequence: CASSQEGTVTYEQYF.

By share, this clone ranks as medium-sized (0.01 to 0.1%). The chain joins TRBV11-3 to TRBJ2-7, with D possibly matching TRBD1 (6 bases). The length of the CDR3 is 16 residues. The germline V gene has CDR1 SGHNT and CDR2 YENEEA. V was cut by 4 bases and J by 4 bases, with 20 bases left in between. The CDR3 bases are TGTGCCAGCAGCTCGTGGACAGCCAGGATGGGATACGAGCAGTACTTC. Amino acid sequence: CASSSWTARMGYEQYF.

This clone was seen a few times. The V gene is TRBV30, the J gene TRBJ1-1; no clear D. Germline V gene sequence: CDR1 GTSNPN, CDR2 SVGIG (reference sequence). V was clipped by 2 bases and J by 7 bases, with 8 bases between them. The CDR3 totals 11 residues. CDR3 sequence reads: CAWSLEGEAFF. The CDR3 DNA is TGTGCCTGGAGTCTCGAAGGTGAAGCTTTCTTT. The whole variable domain, filled in from reference TRBV30 and TRBJ1-1, reads SQTIHQWPATLVQPVGSPLSLECTVEGTSNPNLYWYRQAAGRGLQLLFYSVGIGQISSEVPQNLSASRPQDRQFILSSKKLLLSDSGFYLCAWSLEGEAFFGQGTRLTVV.